This entry lists 28 T cell receptor beta chains sequenced from one sample in a study of cytomegalovirus exposure and HLA in healthy donors. Assay used: immunoSEQ multiplex PCR; TCRdb lists only in-frame clones, some missing. Among 110,000 to 150,000 clones listed, about 95% were seen once. The sequenced material came from PBMCs. The receptors originated from a man aged 18-30 years in good health and CMV-seropositive.

V usage is TRBV10-3 and J usage is TRBJ1-4; 8 bases are a match to TRBD1. Germline V CDR1 and CDR2: ENHRY, SYGVKD. The length of the CDR3 is 14 residues. Losses at the gene ends were 5 bases for V and 5 bases for J; bases not matched to a gene: 4. The CDR3 here is CAISPGQENEKLFF. CDR3 nucleotides: TGTGCCATCAGTCCGGGACAGGAGAATGAAAAACTGTTTTTT.

The chain carries TRBV6-5 and TRBJ2-1; 9 bases match TRBD2. The CDR3 has 16 amino acids. V shed 2 bases, J shed 6 bases, and the junction held 8 bases outside the gene matches. Germline V lookup: CDR1 MNHEY, CDR2 SVGAGI. CDR3 sequence: CASSYVLLTSGNEQFF. The CDR3 bases are TGTGCCAGCAGTTACGTCTTACTGACTAGCGGCAATGAGCAGTTCTTC.

The rearrangement uses TRBV2 and TRBJ2-2, with TRBD2 matching over 10 bases. Germline V gene lookup returns CDR1 SNHLY and CDR2 FYNNEI. The junction had 6 bases not matched to a gene; V was cut back by 4 bases and J by 4 bases. The CDR3 extends over 16 amino acids. This chain's CDR3 is CASSVSSGSFTGELFF. In nucleotides, the CDR3 is TGTGCCAGCAGTGTATCTAGCGGGAGTTTCACCGGGGAGCTGTTTTTT.

This chain uses TRBV19 with TRBJ2-7; weak D call: TRBD1 (5 bases). This CDR3 is 13 amino acids long. Germline CDR1 reads LNHDA; CDR2 reads SQIVND (reference sequence). Trimming took off 1 base at V and 3 bases at J, with 7 bases between the two ends. CDR3 bases: TGTGCCAGTAGTATAGGGCAGGGCTACGAGCAGTACTTC. Translated: CASSIGQGYEQYF.

CDR3 bases: TGTGCCAGCAGCTCTCTCTACGGGCAGGGTGCCCTAGAGACCCAGTACTTC. Amino acid sequence: CASSSLYGQGALETQYF. This rearrangement joins TRBV11-2 to TRBJ2-5; tentatively, D is TRBD1 (5 bases). The V end was cut by 4 bases, the J end by 4 bases, with 22 bases between. The CDR3 length is 17 residues. Germline values: CDR1 SGHAT, CDR2 FQNNGV.

On this clone itself: The sample carries other DNA sequences with the same CDR3. The genes are TRBV10-3 and TRBJ2-3; D call uncertain. Germline-derived CDR1 and CDR2 are ENHRY and SYGVKD. The CDR3 has 12 amino acids. Between the trimmed V and J ends, which lost 3 bases and 3 bases, there was a span of 4 bases. Here the CDR3 DNA reads TGTGCCATCAGTGACTCGACAGATACGCAGTATTTT. Its protein is CAISDSTDTQYF.

The chain joins TRBV23-1 to TRBJ1-2; TRBD1 agrees at 7 bases. TRBV23-1 counts as an open reading frame of uncertain function. The CDR3 contains 17 residues. The J segment lost 7 bases and the V segment lost 4 bases, leaving 18 bases of the junction unmatched. The CDR3 DNA sequence: TGCGCCAGCAGTCGCCCGGGACAGCATCCCGGAGAGTGTGGCTACACCTTC. This codes for CASSRPGQHPGECGYTF.

V usage is TRBV5-4 and J usage is TRBJ1-1, with D possibly being TRBD1 (6 bases). The CDR3 consists of 15 residues. The V end was cut by 4 bases, the J end by 0 bases, with 13 bases between. Per the germline V gene, CDR1 is SGHNT and CDR2 is YYREEE (reference sequence). CDR3 amino acids: CASSSLQGMNTEAFF. For the CDR3, the DNA is TGTGCCAGCAGCAGCTTACAGGGAATGAACACTGAAGCTTTCTTT. The full variable domain, its missing parts supplied by reference TRBV5-4 and TRBJ1-1, is ETGVTQSPTHLIKTRGQQVTLRCSSQSGHNTVSWYQQALGQGPQFIFQYYREEENGRGNFPPRFSGLQFPNYSSELNVNALELDDSALYLCASSSLQGMNTEAFFGQGTRLTVV.

The gene calls are TRBV28 and TRBJ2-7; 15 nucleotides line up with TRBD2. The V gene end was trimmed by 6 bases and the J gene end by 5 bases; junction bases not matched to a gene: 8. The CDR3 has 16 residues. CDR1 is MDHEN and CDR2 is SYDVKM in the germline V gene. The CDR3 sequence: CASSLPGTSGRNEQYF. In DNA form, the CDR3 reads TGTGCCAGCAGCCTTCCCGGGACTAGCGGGAGGAACGAGCAGTACTTC.

The chain recombines TRBV7-9 with TRBJ2-5; no clear D. CDR1 and CDR2 from the germline V gene are SEHNR and FQNEAQ (reference sequence). The CDR3 is made up of 15 amino acids. V shed 7 bases and J shed 7 bases, with 22 bases lying between them. The CDR3 region is CASTSGWQLGGTQYF. The CDR3 DNA sequence: TGTGCCAGCACCTCCGGGTGGCAGCTTGGCGGGACCCAGTACTTC.

The J gene is TRBJ1-1, the V gene TRBV10-3, with a tentative D call TRBD1 (5 bases). The CDR3 totals 14 residues. Germline CDR1 reads ENHRY; CDR2 reads SYGVKD. V was shortened by 8 bases and J by 5 bases, with 18 bases between the two germline ends. The CDR3 sequence is CAIGGEVGRTEAFF. CDR3 DNA: TGTGCCATCGGGGGGGAAGTTGGGCGTACTGAAGCTTTCTTT.

V usage is TRBV28 and J usage is TRBJ2-4; tentatively, D is TRBD2 (5 bases). The CDR3 extends over 14 amino acids. V lost 10 bases to trimming and J lost 0 bases, with 13 bases between them. Per germline, CDR1 MDHEN and CDR2 SYDVKM. The CDR3 nucleotides read TGTGCCATTACTAGTTCTTTAGCCAAAAACATTCAGTACTTC. Its protein product is CAITSSLAKNIQYF.

DNA of the CDR3: TGTGCCAGCAGCCATGAGGGCCGGGAGACCCAGTACTTC. It encodes CASSHEGRETQYF. The chain combines TRBV7-9 with TRBJ2-5; a weak D match, TRBD2 (5 bases). V was clipped by 5 bases and J by 5 bases, with 12 bases between them. The CDR3 covers 13 residues. Germline V lookup: CDR1 SEHNR, CDR2 FQNEAQ (reference sequence).

The J gene is TRBJ1-2, the V gene TRBV2; possibly TRBD1 for D (5 bases). V shed 2 bases and J shed 8 bases, with 12 bases lying between them. Germline V gene data show CDR1 as SNHLY and CDR2 as FYNNEI. CDR3 length equals 13 residues. Written as DNA, the CDR3 is TGTGCCAGCAGTGAAAGGCGTGGGGCCGGCTACACCTTC. It is translated as CASSERRGAGYTF.

The chain carries TRBV2 and TRBJ1-1, with D maybe TRBD1 (6 bases). The germline V and J ends were trimmed by 6 bases and 3 bases, with 14 bases remaining between them. The CDR3 consists of 14 residues. Germline loops: CDR1 SNHLY, CDR2 FYNNEI. CDR3 residues: CASRGTYGDTEAFF. DNA for the CDR3: TGTGCCAGCAGGGGGACATACGGGGACACTGAAGCTTTCTTT.

The J gene is TRBJ2-1, the V gene TRBV6-6; TRBD2 matches at 12 bases. This CDR3 comprises 16 residues. Germline CDR1 and CDR2: MNHNY and SVGAGI (reference sequence). J gave up 9 bases and V 5 bases, and 11 bases lay outside the gene matches. DNA for the CDR3: TGTGCCAGCAGTCGCGAACGACTAGCGGGAGACGGTGAGCAGTTCTTC. This encodes CASSRERLAGDGEQFF.

The V call is TRBV5-4, the J call TRBJ2-2; 12 nucleotides agree with TRBD2. V gave up 3 bases and J gave up 5 bases; unmatched junction bases: 2. This CDR3 comprises 15 residues. Germline-derived CDR1 and CDR2 are SGHNT and YYREEE (reference sequence). The CDR3 here is CASSSGTSGTGELFF. Here the CDR3 DNA reads TGTGCCAGCAGCTCTGGGACTAGCGGGACCGGGGAGCTGTTTTTT.

This clone showed up just once. This chain uses TRBV15 with TRBJ1-2, with 9 bases matching TRBD1. V was clipped by 8 bases and J by 4 bases; unmatched bases: 11. The CDR3 is made up of 15 amino acids. CDR1 and CDR2 from the germline V gene are LNHNV and YYDKDF (reference sequence). CDR3 DNA: TGTGCCACCTCGGAAGAACAGGGGGCGTTCTATGGCTACACCTTC. The encoded protein is CATSEEQGAFYGYTF.

The chain carries TRBV28 and TRBJ2-3, with D perhaps matching TRBD1 (5 bases). CDR3 size: 12 residues. Germline values: CDR1 MDHEN, CDR2 SYDVKM. Trimming cost V 8 bases and J 4 bases, with 10 bases left between them. CDR3 nucleotide sequence: TGTGCCAGCTGCGACAGCTCAGATACGCAGTATTTT. It translates to CASCDSSDTQYF.

V and J are TRBV2 and TRBJ1-1; a possible D gene is TRBD1 (6 bases). Looked up from germline, CDR1 is SNHLY and CDR2 is FYNNEI. This CDR3 is built from 13 residues. Trimming shortened V by 8 bases and J by 0 bases, and 10 bases separated the two germline ends. CDR3 DNA: TGTGCCAGCGGGAGGGGGATGAACACTGAAGCTTTCTTT. Encoded protein: CASGRGMNTEAFF.

The genes are TRBV4-2 and TRBJ1-2; D is uncertain. Germline CDR1 and CDR2: LGHNA and YNFKEQ. The CDR3 sequence is 14 residues long. V lost 2 bases, J lost 7 bases, and 14 bases lay in between. CDR3 DNA sequence: TGTGCCAGCAGCCAACTGGGGATGGCGGGTGGCTACACCTTC. Amino acid sequence: CASSQLGMAGGYTF.

Only one count was recorded for this clone. This sample also contains other DNA sequences that code for the same CDR3. This sequence joins TRBV13 and TRBJ1-1; D not resolved. The CDR3 extends over 13 amino acids. Trimming left V 0 bases short and J 4 bases short, with 6 bases between. Germline values: CDR1 PRHDT, CDR2 FYEKMQ (reference sequence). CDR3 coding DNA: TGTGCCAGCAGCTTAGGACGGGGCACTGAAGCTTTCTTT. This sequence encodes CASSLGRGTEAFF.

This chain connects TRBV5-4 to TRBJ2-7; TRBD2 matches 7 bases. The CDR3 length is 15 residues. Germline V gene sequence: CDR1 SGHNT, CDR2 YYREEE (reference sequence). V gave up 0 bases and J gave up 0 bases; unmatched junction bases: 3. CDR3 bases: TGTGCCAGCAGCTTGGAACTAGCGAGCTCCTACGAGCAGTACTTC. It translates to CASSLELASSYEQYF.

The V and J genes are TRBV25-1 and TRBJ2-2; 10 bases align to TRBD2. The CDR3 extends over 18 amino acids. The J segment lost 5 bases and the V segment lost 2 bases, leaving 11 bases of the junction unmatched. The germline V gene encodes CDR1 MGHDK and CDR2 SYGVNS. The CDR3 here is CASSEPPAGGPGTGELFF. The CDR3 region has the DNA TGTGCCAGCAGTGAACCCCCAGCGGGAGGGCCGGGAACCGGGGAGCTGTTTTTT.

The chain employs TRBV15 and TRBJ2-1; 12 bases match TRBD2. Germline V gene data show CDR1 as LNHNV and CDR2 as YYDKDF (reference sequence). This CDR3 is 15 amino acids long. The V segment lost 3 bases and the J segment 8 bases; nucleotides outside the gene matches: 5. CDR3 protein: CATSRTSGRVDEQFF. The CDR3 nucleotides are TGTGCCACCAGCAGGACTAGCGGGAGAGTCGATGAGCAGTTCTTC.

This chain joins TRBV2 and TRBJ2-4; TRBD2 might be the D (5 bases). The CDR3 totals 15 residues. Trimming cost V 3 bases and J 2 bases, with 11 bases left between them. Germline-derived CDR1 and CDR2 are SNHLY and FYNNEI. CDR3 sequence reads: CASSDRLAPKNIQYF. The DNA for the CDR3 is TGTGCCAGCAGTGATCGTCTAGCCCCCAAAAACATTCAGTACTTC.

This chain joins TRBV6-5 and TRBJ1-2, with D tentatively TRBD1 (5 bases). The V end was cut by 2 bases, the J end by 9 bases, with 10 bases between. Germline V gene sequence: CDR1 MNHEY, CDR2 SVGAGI. The CDR3 runs 12 residues. In DNA, the CDR3 is TGTGCCAGCAGTTACGGGCAGGGAAGCTACACCTTC. This translates into CASSYGQGSYTF.

The chain carries TRBV5-1 and TRBJ1-2; D possibly corresponds to TRBD1 (5 bases). Looked up from germline, CDR1 is SGHRS and CDR2 is YFSETQ. V gave up 1 base and J gave up 2 bases, with 9 bases separating them. The CDR3 is 14 residues long. CDR3 sequence: CASSLTGENYGYTF. In DNA, the CDR3 is TGCGCCAGCAGCTTGACGGGGGAGAACTATGGCTACACCTTC. Looking up the rest from reference TRBV5-1 and TRBJ1-2 gives the full variable domain: KAGVTQTPRYLIKTRGQQVTLSCSPISGHRSVSWYQQTPGQGLQFLFEYFSETQRNKGNFPGRFSGRQFSNSRSEMNVSTLELGDSALYLCASSLTGENYGYTFGSGTRLTVV.